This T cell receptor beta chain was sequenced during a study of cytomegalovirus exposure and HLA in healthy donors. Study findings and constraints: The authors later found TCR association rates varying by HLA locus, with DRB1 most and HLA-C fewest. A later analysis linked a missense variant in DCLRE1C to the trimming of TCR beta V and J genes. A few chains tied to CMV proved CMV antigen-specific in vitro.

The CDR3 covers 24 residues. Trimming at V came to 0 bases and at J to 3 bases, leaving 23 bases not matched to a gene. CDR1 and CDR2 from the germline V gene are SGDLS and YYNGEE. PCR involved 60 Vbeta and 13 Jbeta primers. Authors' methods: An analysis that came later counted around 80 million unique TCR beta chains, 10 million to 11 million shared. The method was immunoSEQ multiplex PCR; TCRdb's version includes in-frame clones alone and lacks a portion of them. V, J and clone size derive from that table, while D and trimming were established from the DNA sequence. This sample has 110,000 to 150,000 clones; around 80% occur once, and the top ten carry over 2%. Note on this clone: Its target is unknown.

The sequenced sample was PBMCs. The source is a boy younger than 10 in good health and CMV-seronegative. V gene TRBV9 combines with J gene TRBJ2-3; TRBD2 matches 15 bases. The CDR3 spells CASSVGFPGLRLGLAGGRTDTQYF. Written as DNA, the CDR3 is TGTGCCAGCAGCGTAGGCTTTCCGGGACTCCGTCTGGGACTAGCGGGGGGAAGGACAGATACGCAGTATTTT.